This entry lists 14 T cell receptor beta chains sequenced from one sample in a study of Ad26.COV2.S vaccination and SARS-CoV-2 variants listed by TCRdb under 2021. This specimen's treatment or condition label, per the study, means: 15 to 20 received Ad26.COV2.S at low or high dose, single or two shots; about 5 received placebo; per-sample allocation not given. For vaccine and placebo recipients, the sequenced repertoires came from samples collected on day 63 after the first injection. The receptor library was made with the immunoSEQ multiplex PCR assay. The source is immuneACCESS, and TCRdb retained only in-frame sequences with V and J called. Part of the clones is not carried over; for the studies checked, unresolved V genes explain less than half of this, and the remainder is unexplained. For this sample there are about 480,000 clones; about 83% appear just once. The leading ten clones occupy roughly 13% of the sample.

This specimen was peripheral blood, taken in a trial of Ad26.COV2.S vaccine versus placebo. The receptors were gathered from a person between 18 and 60 years old who received the Ad26.COV2.S COVID-19 vaccine or a placebo.

V is TRBV11-3 and J is TRBJ2-3; D is unresolved. The CDR3 spans 14 residues. Trimming removed 3 bases at V and 0 bases at J, with 7 bases between. CDR1 is SGHNT, CDR2 YENEEA, per germline. The CDR3 reads CASSFGHSTDTQYF. DNA for the CDR3: TGTGCCAGCAGCTTTGGTCACAGCACAGATACGCAGTATTTT.

In this sample, this clone turned up a few times. This rearrangement joins TRBV2 to TRBJ1-2; 7 bases line up with TRBD1. The V gene's germline CDR1 is SNHLY and CDR2 FYNNEI. V lost 1 base, J lost 7 bases, and 9 bases stayed unmatched. The CDR3 extends over 15 amino acids. CDR3 protein: CASSEGTTGVRGYTF. CDR3 bases: TGTGCCAGCAGTGAAGGGACTACAGGGGTTCGTGGCTACACCTTC.

V gene TRBV6-6 combines with J gene TRBJ1-3, with D hard to call. Germline CDR1 MNHNY, CDR2 SVGAGI (reference sequence). This CDR3 has 16 residues. Trimming took off 8 bases at V and 0 bases at J, with 17 bases between the two ends. CDR3 region: CASQGKWRSSGNTIYF. DNA for the CDR3: TGTGCCAGCCAAGGGAAATGGAGAAGCTCTGGAAACACCATATATTTT.

The V gene is TRBV27, the J gene TRBJ2-7; weak D call: TRBD1 (6 bases). Trimming removed 8 bases from V and 4 bases from J, with 15 bases in between. The CDR3 is 13 amino acids. CDR1 and CDR2 (germline): MNHEY, SMNVEV (reference sequence). The CDR3, as DNA: TGTGCCAGCGCTCGAGGGGGTTCGTACGAGCAGTACTTC. Its protein is CASARGGSYEQYF.

V gene TRBV7-8 combines with J gene TRBJ2-2; D remains unclear. Germline V gene sequence: CDR1 SGHVS, CDR2 FQNEAQ. Trimming took 0 bases from V and 6 from J, leaving 8 bases between them. CDR3 size: 14 residues. DNA for the CDR3: TGTGCCAGCAGCTTAGCGCCGACGGCCGGGGAGCTGTTTTTT. Protein sequence: CASSLAPTAGELFF.

CDR3: CASSPSGVRQFF. The CDR3 region has the DNA TGTGCCAGCAGCCCTTCCGGGGTAAGGCAGTTCTTC. The chain links TRBV12-3 or TRBV12-4 to TRBJ2-1, with D maybe TRBD2 (5 bases). The CDR3 sequence is 12 residues long. V lost 6 bases to trimming and J lost 12 bases, with 15 bases between them.

This clone was found a few times. V is TRBV4-2 and J is TRBJ2-1; possible D gene TRBD2, 5 bases. The germline CDR1 and CDR2 sequences are LGHNA and YNFKEQ. This CDR3 contains 17 residues. V was shortened by 3 bases and J by 3 bases, with 18 bases between the two germline ends. Written as DNA, the CDR3 is TGTGCCAGCAGCCACGACCCCGCTAGCCCCCGCTACAATGAGCAGTTCTTC. Translated, it gives CASSHDPASPRYNEQFF.

Here the CDR3 reads CASSLRTSGIYEQFF. Here the CDR3 DNA reads TGTGCCAGCAGCCTCCGGACTAGCGGGATATATGAGCAGTTCTTC. The chain couples TRBV13 to TRBJ2-1, with TRBD2 identical over 12 bases. The CDR3 loop spans 15 amino acids. Germline CDR1 PRHDT, CDR2 FYEKMQ (reference sequence). Losses at the gene ends were 5 bases for V and 8 bases for J; bases not matched to a gene: 7.

The chain joins TRBV7-6 to TRBJ2-7; D gene ambiguous. The CDR3 runs to 15 residues. The germline V and J ends were trimmed by 1 base and 1 base, with 11 bases remaining between them. Germline CDR1 is SGHVS and CDR2 is FNYEAQ. The CDR3 coding sequence is TGTGCCAGCAGCTTAGGTGAGGTGGGGTCCTACGAGCAGTACTTC. It encodes CASSLGEVGSYEQYF.

This rearrangement joins TRBV15 to TRBJ2-2; TRBD1 matches at 9 bases. The CDR3 totals 15 residues. The V segment lost 5 bases and the J segment 14 bases; nucleotides outside the gene matches: 15. Germline CDR1 reads LNHNV; CDR2 reads YYDKDF (reference sequence). The CDR3 sequence: CATSRHRTGETVLFF. DNA of the CDR3: TGTGCCACCAGCCGACATAGGACAGGGGAGACAGTTCTGTTTTTT.

This chain uses TRBV7-2 with TRBJ2-7; TRBD2 is a possible D gene (5 bases). Germline CDR1 is SGHTA and CDR2 is FQGNSA. The V end was cut by 4 bases, the J end by 3 bases, with 22 bases between. CDR3 length: 17 residues. CDR3 DNA: TGTGCCAGCAGCTCCTCCGCGTCCGGTCTACTAGTCTACGAGCAGTACTTC. Amino acid sequence: CASSSSASGLLVYEQYF.

This clone appeared a single time. V gene TRBV4-2 combines with J gene TRBJ2-7; possibly TRBD1 for D (6 bases). Per the germline V gene, CDR1 is LGHNA and CDR2 is YNFKEQ. CDR3 length: 14 residues. Trimming took 0 bases from V and 3 from J, leaving 9 bases between them. The CDR3 DNA follows: TGTGCCAGCAGCCAAGATGAGGGGGTCTACGAGCAGTACTTC. It codes for CASSQDEGVYEQYF.

The V and J genes are TRBV19 and TRBJ2-1, with 10 bases matching TRBD2. Germline V gene data show CDR1 as LNHDA and CDR2 as SQIVND (reference sequence). The CDR3 covers 15 residues. V was clipped by 5 bases and J by 9 bases; unmatched bases: 10. As DNA, the CDR3 is TGTGCCAGTAGTGACCTAGCGGGAGTGCTCGCTGAGCAGTTCTTC. As protein: CASSDLAGVLAEQFF.

The J gene is TRBJ1-1, the V gene TRBV9; D unresolved. CDR3 length: 13 residues. The V end lost 0 bases, the J end lost 11 bases, and 14 bases lay between the germline ends. Germline V CDR1 and CDR2: SGDLS, YYNGEE. Here the CDR3 reads CASSVDPAAAAFF. The CDR3 nucleotides read TGTGCCAGCAGCGTAGATCCGGCCGCGGCCGCTTTCTTT.